The rows below give T cell receptor beta chains drawn from one sample of a study of cytomegalovirus exposure and HLA in healthy donors. Generated by immunoSEQ multiplex PCR, the TCRdb table keeps only in-frame clones and is missing some. The sample gives some 90,000 clones, nearly 70% of which show up once; under 3% is in the top ten. Sequencing used PBMCs. The source is a man in his forties or fifties in good health and CMV-seronegative. The CDR3 runs from the conserved cysteine through the conserved F or W. Fields, in order: D gene, V gene, J gene, clone size, CDR3 DNA, CDR3 protein. The D gene is left open where the match is weak. Rows give clone size only sometimes, using once, few, many, or a class for an expanded clone.

D gene: -
V gene: TRBV5-1
J gene: TRBJ1-1
clone size: -
CDR3 DNA: TGCGCCAGCAGCTCTCGGGGGGATCACACTGAAGCTTTCTTT
CDR3 protein: CASSSRGDHTEAFF

D gene: TRBD2
V gene: TRBV7-8
J gene: TRBJ2-1
clone size: -
CDR3 DNA: TGTGCCAGCAGCTTATCGGGCGGGGGGATGGGCAATGAGCAGTTCTTC
CDR3 protein: CASSLSGGGMGNEQFF

D gene: TRBD2
V gene: TRBV6-6
J gene: TRBJ2-1
clone size: -
CDR3 DNA: TGTGCCAGCAGTAGACTAGCGGGCTACAATGAGCAGTTCTTC
CDR3 protein: CASSRLAGYNEQFF

D gene: -
V gene: TRBV15
J gene: TRBJ1-2
clone size: -
CDR3 DNA: TGTGCCACCAGCAGAGTGACAGGAGACAACTATGGCTACACCTTC
CDR3 protein: CATSRVTGDNYGYTF

D gene: TRBD1
V gene: TRBV7-9
J gene: TRBJ1-6
clone size: -
CDR3 DNA: TGTGCCAGCAGCCCAACCCGGGACAGAACTAATTCACCCCTCCACTTT
CDR3 protein: CASSPTRDRTNSPLHF

D gene: -
V gene: TRBV7-2
J gene: TRBJ1-2
clone size: few
CDR3 DNA: TGTGCCAGCACGGCGAGGGGGTCTCTTGGCTACACCTTC
CDR3 protein: CASTARGSLGYTF

D gene: -
V gene: TRBV9
J gene: TRBJ1-3
clone size: -
CDR3 DNA: TGTGCCAGCAGTTCTCAGCTCGGATTGGGCCCTAACACTGGAAACACCATATATTTT
CDR3 protein: CASSSQLGLGPNTGNTIYF

D gene: TRBD2
V gene: TRBV9
J gene: TRBJ2-7
clone size: -
CDR3 DNA: TGTGCCAGCAGCGTGGGGAGGGGCGGCGACGAGCAGTACTTC
CDR3 protein: CASSVGRGGDEQYF

D gene: TRBD1
V gene: TRBV6-5
J gene: TRBJ1-6
clone size: once
CDR3 DNA: TGTGCCAGCAGTTATTGGACAGGGAACTCACCCCTCCACTTT
CDR3 protein: CASSYWTGNSPLHF

D gene: TRBD1
V gene: TRBV4-3
J gene: TRBJ2-3
clone size: -
CDR3 DNA: TGCGCCAGCAGCCAAGATAGGGCAGGGGGAAAGGATACGCAGTATTTT
CDR3 protein: CASSQDRAGGKDTQYF

D gene: -
V gene: TRBV5-6
J gene: TRBJ2-3
clone size: once
CDR3 DNA: TGTGCCAGCAGCCTAGACCGCACAGATACGCAGTATTTT
CDR3 protein: CASSLDRTDTQYF

D gene: TRBD2
V gene: TRBV2
J gene: TRBJ2-5
clone size: -
CDR3 DNA: TGTGCCAGCAGTGCGGGGACTAGCGGGAGTGGGGCACAAGAGACCCAGTACTTC
CDR3 protein: CASSAGTSGSGAQETQYF

D gene: TRBD2
V gene: TRBV15
J gene: TRBJ2-1
clone size: -
CDR3 DNA: TGTGCCACCAGCAGAGATTCCCGACTAGCGGGAGTGGGTGAGCAGTTCTTC
CDR3 protein: CATSRDSRLAGVGEQFF

D gene: -
V gene: TRBV7-8
J gene: TRBJ1-1
clone size: -
CDR3 DNA: TGTGCCAGCAACCTACTCCAGGGGACCACTGAAGCTTTCTTT
CDR3 protein: CASNLLQGTTEAFF

D gene: TRBD1
V gene: TRBV15
J gene: TRBJ1-2
clone size: -
CDR3 DNA: TGTGCCACCAGCGACAGGGTTAGAGGCTACACCTTC
CDR3 protein: CATSDRVRGYTF

D gene: -
V gene: TRBV9
J gene: TRBJ2-7
clone size: -
CDR3 DNA: TGTGCCAGCAGCGTAGGGAATTGGGGCCACGAGCAGTACTTC
CDR3 protein: CASSVGNWGHEQYF

D gene: -
V gene: TRBV28
J gene: TRBJ2-6
clone size: -
CDR3 DNA: TGTGCCAGCAGTTTATCGCAGGGGGGCAGCTCTGGGGCCAACGTCCTGACTTTC
CDR3 protein: CASSLSQGGSSGANVLTF

D gene: -
V gene: TRBV28
J gene: TRBJ1-2
clone size: -
CDR3 DNA: TGTGCCAGCAGTTTGTCAGGGGACGACTATGGCTACACCTTC
CDR3 protein: CASSLSGDDYGYTF

D gene: TRBD2
V gene: TRBV18
J gene: TRBJ2-5
clone size: -
CDR3 DNA: TGTGCCAGCTCACCACCATGGACTAGCGGGGACCTCCAAGAGACCCAGTACTTC
CDR3 protein: CASSPPWTSGDLQETQYF

D gene: -
V gene: TRBV5-4
J gene: TRBJ1-4
clone size: -
CDR3 DNA: TGTGCCAGCAGCCGAAATGGGGGGGGGATTCAAGAAAAACTGTTTTTT
CDR3 protein: CASSRNGGGIQEKLFF

D gene: -
V gene: TRBV19
J gene: TRBJ2-5
clone size: -
CDR3 DNA: TGTGCCAGTAGTGTCCGGGACTTTGAGACCCAGTACTTC
CDR3 protein: CASSVRDFETQYF

D gene: -
V gene: TRBV5-1
J gene: TRBJ1-3
clone size: -
CDR3 DNA: TGCGCCAGCAGCAGCTTCGGAGGCAGGAACTCTGGAAACACCATATATTTT
CDR3 protein: CASSSFGGRNSGNTIYF

D gene: TRBD1
V gene: TRBV2
J gene: TRBJ1-1
clone size: -
CDR3 DNA: TGTGCCAGCACAACAGGGGCGGGCACTGAAGCTTTCTTT
CDR3 protein: CASTTGAGTEAFF

D gene: -
V gene: TRBV7-2
J gene: TRBJ1-2
clone size: -
CDR3 DNA: TGTGCCAGCAGCTTGGTGGGGGGAGTTAACTATGGCTACACCTTC
CDR3 protein: CASSLVGGVNYGYTF

D gene: TRBD1
V gene: TRBV6-5
J gene: TRBJ1-6
clone size: -
CDR3 DNA: TGTGCCAGCAGCCCAGGACAGGGAGGCAGTTCACCCCTCCACTTT
CDR3 protein: CASSPGQGGSSPLHF

D gene: TRBD2
V gene: TRBV4-1
J gene: TRBJ2-5
clone size: -
CDR3 DNA: TGCGCCAGCAGCCAAGAACGAGCTAGCGGGATAGAGACCCAGTACTTC
CDR3 protein: CASSQERASGIETQYF

D gene: -
V gene: TRBV6-5
J gene: TRBJ1-2
clone size: once
CDR3 DNA: TGTGCCAGCAGTATCAACAGGCTGCTCTTTTATGGCTACACCTTC
CDR3 protein: CASSINRLLFYGYTF

D gene: -
V gene: TRBV6-6
J gene: TRBJ2-1
clone size: -
CDR3 DNA: TGTGCCAGCAGCCCAGTCGTGGGAGAGGGCTACAATGAGCAGTTCTTC
CDR3 protein: CASSPVVGEGYNEQFF

D gene: TRBD1
V gene: TRBV9
J gene: TRBJ1-2
clone size: -
CDR3 DNA: TGTGCCAGCAGCGACTGGGACAGAGGGGTCTATGGCTACACCTTC
CDR3 protein: CASSDWDRGVYGYTF

D gene: -
V gene: TRBV7-3
J gene: TRBJ2-3
clone size: -
CDR3 DNA: TGTGCCAGCAGCTCCATGCCGGGGGCAGATACGCAGTATTTT
CDR3 protein: CASSSMPGADTQYF

D gene: -
V gene: TRBV30
J gene: TRBJ2-5
clone size: -
CDR3 DNA: TGTGCCTGGAGCGGCCAAGAGACCCAGTACTTC
CDR3 protein: CAWSGQETQYF

D gene: -
V gene: TRBV12-2
J gene: TRBJ1-4
clone size: -
CDR3 DNA: TGTGCAAGTCGCTTAAAGTGGGGGGACCGTGAAAAACTGTTTTTT
CDR3 protein: CASRLKWGDREKLFF

D gene: -
V gene: TRBV27
J gene: TRBJ1-2
clone size: -
CDR3 DNA: TGTGCCAGCACGTCCCAGGGGAACTATGGCTACACCTTC
CDR3 protein: CASTSQGNYGYTF

D gene: TRBD1
V gene: TRBV7-3
J gene: TRBJ2-1
clone size: -
CDR3 DNA: TGTGCCAGCAGCCTTCTGGGACAGGGGGGTTTTGAGCAGTTCTTC
CDR3 protein: CASSLLGQGGFEQFF

D gene: TRBD1
V gene: TRBV28
J gene: TRBJ1-5
clone size: -
CDR3 DNA: TGTGCCAGCAGTTTCCCGGGACAGGGGGTCCTTAATAGCAATCAGCCCCAGCATTTT
CDR3 protein: CASSFPGQGVLNSNQPQHF

D gene: -
V gene: TRBV10-3
J gene: TRBJ1-1
clone size: -
CDR3 DNA: TGTGCCATCAGTGAAGGCAAACAGTACGCTGAAGCTTTCTTT
CDR3 protein: CAISEGKQYAEAFF

D gene: TRBD2
V gene: TRBV7-2
J gene: TRBJ2-2
clone size: -
CDR3 DNA: TGTGCCAGCAGCTTAGTACTAGCGGGGGCAACGAACACCGGGGAGCTGTTTTTT
CDR3 protein: CASSLVLAGATNTGELFF

D gene: -
V gene: TRBV7-6
J gene: TRBJ1-1
clone size: -
CDR3 DNA: TGTGCCAGCAGCCCAATCTCGCCGCGACAATCGAACACTGAAGCTTTCTTT
CDR3 protein: CASSPISPRQSNTEAFF

D gene: -
V gene: TRBV29-1
J gene: TRBJ1-2
clone size: -
CDR3 DNA: TGCAGCGTCGTGACAGGTGGAGGCTATGGCTACACCTTC
CDR3 protein: CSVVTGGGYGYTF